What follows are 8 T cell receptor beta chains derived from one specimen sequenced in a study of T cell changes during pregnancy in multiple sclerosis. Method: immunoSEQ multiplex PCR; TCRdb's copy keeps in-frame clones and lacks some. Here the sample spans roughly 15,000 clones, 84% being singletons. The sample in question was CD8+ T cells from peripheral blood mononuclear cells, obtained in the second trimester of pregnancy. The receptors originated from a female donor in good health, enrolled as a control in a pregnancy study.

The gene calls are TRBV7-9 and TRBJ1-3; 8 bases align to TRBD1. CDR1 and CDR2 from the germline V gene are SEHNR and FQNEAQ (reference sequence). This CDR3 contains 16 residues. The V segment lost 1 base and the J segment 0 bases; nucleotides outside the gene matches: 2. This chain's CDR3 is CASSLGQGISGNTIYF. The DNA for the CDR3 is TGTGCCAGCAGCTTAGGACAGGGGATCTCTGGAAACACCATATATTTT.

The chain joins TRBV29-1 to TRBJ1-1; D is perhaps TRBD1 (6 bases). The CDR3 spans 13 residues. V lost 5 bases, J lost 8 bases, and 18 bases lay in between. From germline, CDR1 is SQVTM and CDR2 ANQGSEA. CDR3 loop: CSVPHTRGREAFF. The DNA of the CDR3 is TGCAGCGTTCCTCATACCAGGGGCCGAGAAGCTTTCTTT.

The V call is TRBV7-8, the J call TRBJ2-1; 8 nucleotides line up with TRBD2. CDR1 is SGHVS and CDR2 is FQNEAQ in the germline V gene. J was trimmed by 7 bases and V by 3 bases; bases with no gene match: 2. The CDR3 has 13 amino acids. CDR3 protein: CASSFTGGNEQFF. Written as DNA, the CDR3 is TGTGCCAGCAGCTTCACGGGGGGGAATGAGCAGTTCTTC.

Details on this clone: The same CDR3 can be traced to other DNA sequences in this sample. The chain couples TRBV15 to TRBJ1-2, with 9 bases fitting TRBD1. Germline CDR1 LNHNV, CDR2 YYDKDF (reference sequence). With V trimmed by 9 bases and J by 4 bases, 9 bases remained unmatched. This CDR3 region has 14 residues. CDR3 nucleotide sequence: TGTGCCACAAGAACAGGGGGCGACCCCTATGGCTACACCTTC. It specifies CATRTGGDPYGYTF.

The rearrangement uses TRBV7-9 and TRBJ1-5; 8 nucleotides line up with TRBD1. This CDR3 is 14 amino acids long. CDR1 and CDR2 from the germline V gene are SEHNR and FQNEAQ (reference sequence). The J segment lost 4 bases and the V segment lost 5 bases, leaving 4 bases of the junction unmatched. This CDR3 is CASSPDRGNQPQHF. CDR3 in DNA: TGTGCCAGCAGCCCCGACAGGGGTAATCAGCCCCAGCATTTT. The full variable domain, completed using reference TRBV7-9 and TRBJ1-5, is DTGVSQNPRHKITKRGQNVTFRCDPISEHNRLYWYRQTLGQGPEFLTYFQNEAQLEKSRLLSDRFSAERPKGSFSTLEIQRTEQGDSAMYLCASSPDRGNQPQHFGDGTRLSIL.

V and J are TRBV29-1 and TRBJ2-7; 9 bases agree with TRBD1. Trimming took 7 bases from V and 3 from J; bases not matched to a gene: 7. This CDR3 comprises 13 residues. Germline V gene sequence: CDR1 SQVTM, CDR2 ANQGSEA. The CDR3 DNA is TGCAGCGCTGGACAGGGGACCGACTACGAGCAGTACTTC. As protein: CSAGQGTDYEQYF.

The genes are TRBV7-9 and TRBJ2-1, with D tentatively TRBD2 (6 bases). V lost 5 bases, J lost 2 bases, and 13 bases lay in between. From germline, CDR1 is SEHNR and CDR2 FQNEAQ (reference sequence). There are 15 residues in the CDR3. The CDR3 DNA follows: TGTGCCAGCAGCGTTAGGGACTCCGCCTACAATGAGCAGTTCTTC. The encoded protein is CASSVRDSAYNEQFF.

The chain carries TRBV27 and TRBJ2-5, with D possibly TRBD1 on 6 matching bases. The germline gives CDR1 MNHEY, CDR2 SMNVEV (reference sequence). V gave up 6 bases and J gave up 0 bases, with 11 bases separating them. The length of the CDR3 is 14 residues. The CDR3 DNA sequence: TGTGCCAGCAGCCGAACAGGGTACCAAGAGACCCAGTACTTC. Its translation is CASSRTGYQETQYF.